This T cell receptor (beta chain) comes out of a study of blood T cell repertoires in COVID-19. Study summary: Both acute and convalescent COVID-19 samples were obtained from the United States, Italy and Spain. T cells, B-cell-depleted T cells, or PBMCs provided the cDNA or gDNA that served as material.

As handled by the study authors: Reference gene primer amplification gave estimated nucleated cell counts. The repertoire was sequenced with immunoSEQ multiplex PCR; TCRdb's copy has only in-frame clones and lacks some. D and trimming come from the DNA, and the V and J calls and clone size come from that table. The repertoire holds roughly 120,000 clones, 70% to 85% seen once, with roughly 7.9% in the top ten. From germline, CDR1 is LGHDT and CDR2 YNNKEL (reference sequence). With 1 base removed from V and 0 bases from J, the gap between germline ends came to 4 bases. This CDR3 comprises 15 residues. This clone was recorded only once.

The TCR originated in a woman of 80 years or more with active or convalescent COVID-19. The V and J genes are TRBV3-1 (or the pseudogene TRBV3-2) and TRBJ1-6; no reliable D call. The source material was peripheral blood. The CDR3 loop is CASSQASSYNSPLHF. CDR3 nucleotides: TGTGCCAGCAGCCAAGCCAGCTCCTATAATTCACCCCTCCACTTT.